A single sample is the source of the 31 T cell receptor beta chains below, sequenced in a study of post-analysis software for immune sequencing data. General observations from the study: In patients, four to six TRBV segments were more frequent than in controls, with TRBV5-6, TRBV5-1 and TRBV20-1 among them.

No antigen is known for these receptors. Sequencing libraries made from TCR beta cDNA carried unique molecular identifiers. TCRdb fed the PCR reads into MiXCR, producing one record per CDR3 protein. The sample yields 150,000 to 200,000 distinct CDR3 sequences, approximately 30% seen once. Sequenced material: blood. The receptors here all came from a girl aged 10-17 years with multiple sclerosis.

This clonotype was observed a few times. A junction boundary mismatches the germline segment, possibly from a read error. The V call is TRBV7-7, the J call TRBJ2-3; perhaps TRBD2 as D (8 bases). The CDR3 sequence is 15 residues long. CDR1 and CDR2 from the germline V gene are SSHAT and FNYEAQ (reference sequence). CDR3 sequence (DNA): TGTGCCAGCAGCCTGGGACTAGGGGGCACAGGTACGCAGTATTTT. Protein product: CASSLGLGGTGTQYF.

V and J are TRBV20-1 and TRBJ1-2; 8 bases are a match to TRBD1. The CDR3 sequence is 15 residues long. Germline trimming cut 0 bases from V and 7 bases from J; bases unmatched to any gene: 10. The germline gives CDR1 DFQATT, CDR2 SNEGSKA (reference sequence). CDR3 DNA sequence: TGCAGTGCTAGAGATCGCGGACAGGGAGGCCCTGGCTACACCTTC. This encodes CSARDRGQGGPGYTF.

Only one count was recorded for this clonotype. Relative to the germline gene, one junction end is altered; a read error may explain this. The genes are TRBV11-2 and TRBJ2-1; D is tentatively TRBD1 or TRBD2 (5 bases each). The CDR3 is 15 amino acids. CDR1 and CDR2 from the germline V gene are SGHAT and FQNNGV. CDR3 sequence (DNA): TGTGCCTGCAGCCCCCGGGACCCAAGGTCCAATGAGCAGTTCTTC. Its protein product is CACSPRDPRSNEQFF.

Remarks on this clonotype: Possible read error: a much larger clone is one base away. The missing conserved phenylalanine or tryptophan at the end of this CDR3 makes a read error likely. The chain is built from TRBV20-1 and TRBJ2-5; 9 positions agree with TRBD1. CDR1 is DFQATT and CDR2 is SNEGSKA in the germline V gene (reference sequence). The ends lost 5 bases at V and 5 bases at J; junction bases unmatched: 15. The CDR3 is 16 amino acids. The chain's CDR3 is CSAPRRDRAFEETQYV. The CDR3 nucleotides are TGCAGTGCTCCACGACGGGACAGGGCGTTTGAGGAGACCCAGTACGTC.

The V and J genes are TRBV5-1 and TRBJ2-1; 16 bases agree with TRBD2. CDR3 length: 19 residues. Germline CDR1 reads SGHRS; CDR2 reads YFSETQ. V trimming: 3 bases; J trimming: 6 bases; junction bases outside the gene matches: 12. The chain's CDR3 is CASSSGTSGRARAGNEQFF. As DNA, the CDR3 is TGCGCCAGCAGCTCAGGGACTAGCGGGAGGGCCCGGGCTGGCAATGAGCAGTTCTTC.

This clonotype was picked up many times. V usage is TRBV20-1 and J usage is TRBJ1-2; unclear D gene. This CDR3 has 14 amino acids. Germline V CDR1 and CDR2: DFQATT, SNEGSKA (reference sequence). The germline V and J ends were trimmed by 6 bases and 0 bases, with 14 bases remaining between them. CDR3 protein: CSARTLSPNYGYTF. The CDR3 region has the DNA TGCAGTGCGAGGACCTTATCCCCTAACTATGGCTACACCTTC.

This clonotype showed up just a few times. The genes are TRBV10-3 and TRBJ1-2; D gene ambiguous. CDR3 size: 12 residues. Trimming shortened V by 4 bases and J by 5 bases, and 8 bases separated the two germline ends. CDR1 and CDR2 (germline): ENHRY, SYGVKD. As DNA, the CDR3 is TGTGCCATCAGTGTTCATGGTTATGGCTACACCTTC. The encoded protein is CAISVHGYGYTF.

This clonotype showed up just a few times. J is TRBJ2-1 and V is TRBV10-3; D not certain. Germline values: CDR1 ENHRY, CDR2 SYGVKD. Trimming left V 11 bases short and J 13 bases short, with 21 bases between. The CDR3 sequence is 12 residues long. The CDR3 reads CAAGPSQETQFF. The CDR3 coding sequence is TGTGCCGCCGGACCGAGCCAAGAGACCCAGTTCTTC.

This clonotype showed up just a few times. V usage is TRBV12-3 or TRBV12-4 and J usage is TRBJ1-2; 7 bases line up with TRBD1. The CDR3 has 13 residues. After removal of 7 bases from V and 4 bases from J, the junction contained 6 bases not matched to a gene. The CDR3, as DNA: TGTGCCAGCAACGACAGGGCAGCCTATGGCTACACCTTC. This sequence encodes CASNDRAAYGYTF.

In its sample, this clonotype was seen a few times. V and J are TRBV3-1 and TRBJ2-7; the D gene could be TRBD1 or TRBD2 (5 bases each). V lost 6 bases to trimming and J lost 4 bases, with 16 bases between them. CDR3 length equals 14 residues. Per the germline V gene, CDR1 is LGHDT and CDR2 is YNNKEL (reference sequence). The CDR3 DNA sequence: TGTGCCAGCAGTATGGGACCGCAATATTACGAGCAGTACTTC. It yields the protein CASSMGPQYYEQYF.

This clonotype has at least ten counts. The V call is TRBV9, the J call TRBJ2-1, with TRBD1 matching 10 bases. From germline, CDR1 is SGDLS and CDR2 YYNGEE. Trimming removed 0 bases from V and 8 bases from J; junction bases left unmatched: 5. There are 15 residues in the CDR3. Here the CDR3 DNA reads TGTGCCAGCAGCGTAGTTGGGACAGGGGACGATGAGCAGTTCTTC. Translated: CASSVVGTGDDEQFF. Full variable domain (missing parts from reference TRBV9 and TRBJ2-1): DSGVTQTPKHLITATGQRVTLRCSPRSGDLSVYWYQQSLDQGLQFLIQYYNGEERAKGNILERFSAQQFPDLHSELNLSSLELGDSALYFCASSVVGTGDDEQFFGPGTRLTVL.

This clonotype was counted at least ten times. The chain is built from TRBV29-1 and TRBJ2-7; 7 bases agree with TRBD2. The CDR3 consists of 14 residues. Trimming at V came to 3 bases and at J to 4 bases, leaving 9 bases not matched to a gene. Germline V lookup: CDR1 SQVTM, CDR2 ANQGSEA. DNA of the CDR3: TGCAGCGTTGAGTTGCGGGAGTCGGAATACGAGCAGTACTTC. Amino acids: CSVELRESEYEQYF.

This chain uses TRBV9 with TRBJ2-6, with D perhaps matching TRBD1 (5 bases). The CDR3 runs to 18 residues. From germline, CDR1 is SGDLS and CDR2 YYNGEE. V lost 7 bases to trimming and J lost 1 base, with 21 bases between them. The CDR3 spells CASGLHRFTDSGANVLTF. The CDR3 region has the DNA TGTGCCAGCGGCTTACACAGGTTTACTGATTCTGGGGCCAACGTCCTGACTTTC.

At least ten counts were recorded for this clonotype. This chain links TRBV29-1 with TRBJ2-7, with no clear D. Germline V gives CDR1 SQVTM, CDR2 ANQGSEA. This CDR3 is built from 13 residues. V lost 0 bases and J lost 5, with 11 bases in between. The CDR3 DNA is TGCAGCGTTGAAGATCATAAAGGGAACGAGCAGTACTTC. Translation: CSVEDHKGNEQYF.

This clonotype was recorded at least ten times. The genes are TRBV4-1 and TRBJ2-1; D perhaps matches TRBD2 (5 bases). Germline CDR1 MGHRA, CDR2 YSYEKL. There are 17 residues in the CDR3. The V end was cut by 1 base, the J end by 3 bases, with 16 bases between. The DNA for the CDR3 is TGCGCCAGCAGCCAAGGTCCCGGTAGGGAGCACTACAATGAGCAGTTCTTC. This encodes CASSQGPGREHYNEQFF.

This clonotype was picked up many times. The rearrangement uses TRBV9 and TRBJ2-1; D not certain. There are 18 residues in the CDR3. Germline assignment: CDR1 SGDLS and CDR2 YYNGEE. V gave up 4 bases and J gave up 3 bases, with 23 bases separating them. DNA for the CDR3: TGTGCCAGCAGCCTACCTTCCGGGCCCAAGGTGGACTACAATGAGCAGTTCTTC. It codes for CASSLPSGPKVDYNEQFF.

This chain links TRBV28 with TRBJ1-5; TRBD1 agrees at 7 bases. This CDR3 is 15 amino acids long. Germline V lookup: CDR1 MDHEN, CDR2 SYDVKM. The junction had 2 bases not matched to a gene; V was cut back by 1 base and J by 2 bases. CDR3 in DNA: TGTGCCAGCAGTTTATTCGGACAGGGCAATCAGCCCCAGCATTTT. Protein sequence: CASSLFGQGNQPQHF.

The genes are TRBV19 and TRBJ1-5; 10 bases agree with TRBD1. CDR1 is LNHDA, CDR2 SQIVND, per germline (reference sequence). The CDR3 sequence is 20 residues long. The ends lost 5 bases at V and 2 bases at J; junction bases unmatched: 18. Here the CDR3 reads CASSLYPGTGVTGGNQPQHF. CDR3 DNA: TGTGCCAGTAGTCTATACCCCGGGACAGGGGTGACGGGGGGCAATCAGCCCCAGCATTTT.

This clonotype is a singleton in its sample. Being one base from a much bigger clone, this may be a read error. The rearrangement uses TRBV6-4 and TRBJ2-2; 7 bases are a match to TRBD2. CDR1 is MRHNA and CDR2 is SNTAGT in the germline V gene. The CDR3 sequence is 14 residues long. CDR3 residues: CASSDADGSGERFF. The DNA of the CDR3 is TGTGCCAGCAGTGACGCAGATGGGAGCGGGGAGCGGTTTTTT.

This clonotype was seen at least ten times. The V gene is TRBV5-1, the J gene TRBJ2-1, with D perhaps given as TRBD1 or TRBD2 (5 bases each). The CDR3 is 16 residues long. Germline lookup yields CDR1 SGHRS and CDR2 YFSETQ. V lost 0 bases to trimming and J lost 6 bases, with 16 bases between them. DNA for the CDR3: TGCGCCAGCAGCTTGGACCCAGGGACCGGTACCAATGAGCAGTTCTTC. Translation gives CASSLDPGTGTNEQFF.

This clonotype was picked up a small number of times. The chain joins TRBV12-3 or TRBV12-4 to TRBJ1-6; 9 positions agree with TRBD1. V lost 5 bases to trimming and J lost 10 bases; unmatched junction nucleotides: 6. The CDR3 covers 14 residues. CDR3 amino acids: CASSPRTGESPLHF. For the CDR3, the DNA is TGTGCCAGCAGTCCGAGGACAGGGGAATCACCCCTCCACTTT.

Notes on this clonotype: This may stem from a read error, because a much larger clone lies one nucleotide away. The conserved phenylalanine or tryptophan is not found at the CDR3 terminus, so this likely reflects a read error. The J gene is TRBJ2-7, the V gene TRBV2; D gene uncertain. This CDR3 spans 11 amino acids. The V gene lost 4 bases and the J gene lost 2 bases, with 3 bases spanning the gap. Germline-derived CDR1 and CDR2 are SNHLY and FYNNEI. The CDR3: CASSAPYEQYL. In DNA form, the CDR3 reads TGTGCCAGCAGTGCCCCCTACGAGCAGTACTTA.

This clonotype was seen only a few times. The chain links TRBV6-5 to TRBJ2-2, with D possibly matching TRBD2 (7 bases). V was clipped by 0 bases and J by 7 bases, with 9 bases between them. The CDR3 contains 14 residues. Per germline, CDR1 MNHEY and CDR2 SVGAGI. The CDR3 protein is CASSYSRGGGELFF. The DNA of the CDR3 is TGTGCCAGCAGTTACTCGAGGGGGGGCGGGGAGCTGTTTTTT.

This chain's CDR3 is CASSGQGRNTGELFF. CDR3 in DNA: TGTGCCAGCAGTGGCCAGGGGCGGAACACCGGGGAGCTGTTTTTT. This chain uses TRBV2 with TRBJ2-2; D is possibly TRBD1 (6 bases). Germline values: CDR1 SNHLY, CDR2 FYNNEI. V was shortened by 4 bases and J by 1 base, with 10 bases between the two germline ends. CDR3 length: 15 amino acids.

As for this clonotype: A single base separates this from a much larger clone, so it may be a read error. CDR3 sequence reads: CASSLMGALSADAQYF. The CDR3 coding sequence is TGTGCCAGCAGTTTAATGGGCGCCCTGAGTGCAGATGCGCAGTATTTT. The chain couples TRBV12-3 or TRBV12-4 to TRBJ2-3; D is uncertain. The CDR3 has 16 residues.

This clonotype was counted ten times or more. The CDR3 coding sequence is TGTGCCAGCAGCCATGGGATGCTAGCGGGAGGGCTTCGGGAGCAGTTCTTC. Protein: CASSHGMLAGGLREQFF. The chain couples TRBV4-2 to TRBJ2-1, with 12 bases fitting TRBD2. This CDR3 spans 17 amino acids. Trimming cost V 3 bases and J 10 bases; bases outside gene matches: 13. Germline lookup yields CDR1 LGHNA and CDR2 YNFKEQ.

The chain joins TRBV6-1 to TRBJ2-3; TRBD2 aligns across 10 bases. Trimming took 7 bases from V and 0 from J; bases not matched to a gene: 4. Per germline, CDR1 MNHNS and CDR2 SASEGT. This CDR3 comprises 15 residues. The CDR3 DNA reads as TGTGCCAGCACACCTAGCGGGAGAAGCACAGATACGCAGTATTTT. Amino acids: CASTPSGRSTDTQYF.

This clonotype was observed many times. V is TRBV4-2 and J is TRBJ2-1; 11 positions match TRBD2. Germline-derived CDR1 and CDR2 are LGHNA and YNFKEQ. The CDR3 runs to 17 residues. The ends lost 4 bases at V and 3 bases at J; junction bases unmatched: 8. The CDR3 here is CASSPPPTSGNYNEQFF. The CDR3 nucleotides read TGTGCCAGCAGCCCTCCACCGACTAGCGGGAACTACAATGAGCAGTTCTTC.

The rearrangement links TRBV29-1 to TRBJ2-5, with D possibly matching TRBD2 (7 bases). Germline V gene sequence: CDR1 SQVTM, CDR2 ANQGSEA. This CDR3 is built from 12 residues. The V end was cut by 4 bases, the J end by 5 bases, with 11 bases between. The CDR3 DNA reads as TGCAGCGTTGCCTGGGGGGGCGAGACCCAGTACTTC. As protein: CSVAWGGETQYF.

In its sample, this clonotype was seen once. The CDR3 DNA reads as TGTGCCAGTAGTATTGTGGGGGGTCGGGTAGTCCGCTCCTACAATGAGCAGTTCTTC. This encodes CASSIVGGRVVRSYNEQFF. The chain couples TRBV19 to TRBJ2-1, with D possibly TRBD2 on 6 matching bases. Trimming took off 3 bases at V and 0 bases at J, with 21 bases between the two ends. Germline V lookup: CDR1 LNHDA, CDR2 SQIVND (reference sequence). The CDR3 runs 19 residues.

J is TRBJ2-1 and V is TRBV14; D unclear. This CDR3 spans 15 amino acids. V lost 3 bases, J lost 8 bases, and 17 bases lay in between. The germline CDR1 and CDR2 sequences are SGHDN and FVKESK. DNA for the CDR3: TGTGCCAGCAGCCACCCCCGGGCGAGTTTCGATGAGCAGTTCTTC. Its protein product is CASSHPRASFDEQFF. Filled out from reference TRBV14 and TRBJ2-1, the complete variable domain reads EAGVTQFPSHSVIEKGQTVTLRCDPISGHDNLYWYRRVMGKEIKFLLHFVKESKQDESGMPNNRFLAERTGGTYSTLKVQPAELEDSGVYFCASSHPRASFDEQFFGPGTRLTVL.